The sample holds many counts of the clone carrying this TCR beta chain. Its antigen remains unidentified. Carrying unique molecular identifiers, the cDNA also gained a universal primer site through template switching. TCRdb re-called the 5' RACE reads with MiXCR, one entry per CDR3 protein. The data contain over 200,000 distinct CDR3 sequences, around 10% of them seen just once; the ten biggest clones take up approximately 5.1%. CDR1 is ENHRY and CDR2 is SYGVKD in the germline V gene. This CDR3 contains 14 residues. J lost 4 bases, V lost 6 bases, and 8 bases had no gene match. This record belongs to a study of identical twins. Study-level points and caveats: Instead of following the same donors, the conclusions were based on cross-sectional statistical analysis.

The chain employs TRBV10-3 and TRBJ1-2, with 7 bases matching TRBD1. The source is a woman aged 18-29 years in good health. The sample consisted of memory (CD45RO+) T cells sorted from blood. CDR3 protein: CAISFAGTAYGYTF. In nucleotides, the CDR3 is TGTGCCATCAGCTTCGCCGGGACAGCCTATGGCTACACCTTC.